These 15 T cell receptor beta chains came from one sample sequenced in a study of T cells in Graves' hyperthyroidism and ophthalmopathy. Amplified TCR beta CDR3 regions derived from RNA transcripts. During a first-round RT-PCR of the TCR CDR3, the HTBI primer set was used. Using its own MiXCR run on the multiplex PCR reads, TCRdb lists one record per CDR3 protein. The table shows around 300,000 distinct CDR3 sequences, with approximately 23% occurring only once. Specimen: blood. The receptors were sampled from a man aged 25 to 45 with Graves' ophthalmopathy.

The rearrangement uses TRBV10-1 and TRBJ2-1; 10 bases align to TRBD2. The ends lost 0 bases at V and 12 bases at J; junction bases unmatched: 8. In germline, CDR1 is WNHNN, CDR2 SYGVQD (reference sequence). The CDR3 contains 15 residues. CDR3: CASSESASGGFRQFF. CDR3 DNA: TGCGCCAGCAGTGAGTCGGCTAGCGGGGGTTTTCGGCAGTTCTTC.

The chain links TRBV20-1 to TRBJ2-7, with D possibly matching TRBD2 (5 bases). V lost 6 bases and J lost 5, with 11 bases in between. Germline V gene data show CDR1 as DFQATT and CDR2 as SNEGSKA (reference sequence). The CDR3 is made up of 11 amino acids. Here the CDR3 DNA reads TGCAGTGCCTCAACTAGTGACGAGCAGTACTTC. It codes for CSASTSDEQYF.

This clonotype appeared a few times. The chain uses TRBV11-3 and TRBJ2-2; D is perhaps TRBD2 (6 bases). Per the germline V gene, CDR1 is SGHNT and CDR2 is YENEEA. CDR3 length: 15 amino acids. Deletions cut 3 bases from V and 1 base from J, with 9 bases between. The CDR3 is CASSFLRGNTGELFF. CDR3 DNA sequence: TGTGCCAGCAGCTTCTTGCGGGGGAACACCGGGGAGCTGTTTTTT.

The V and J genes are TRBV10-3 and TRBJ2-2; D not resolved. V was pared by 7 bases and J by 0 bases, with 6 bases between. CDR1 and CDR2 from the germline V gene are ENHRY and SYGVKD. This CDR3 has 13 residues. The CDR3 nucleotides read TGTGCCATCAATAGAGCGAACACCGGGGAGCTGTTTTTT. Encoded protein: CAINRANTGELFF.

This clonotype was seen repeatedly, ten times or more. The rearrangement links TRBV3-1 to TRBJ2-7, with a possible D match to TRBD2 (6 bases). Trimming pared 3 bases from V and 7 bases from J, leaving 16 bases between. Germline V CDR1 and CDR2: LGHDT, YNNKEL (reference sequence). This CDR3 is built from 14 residues. The CDR3 loop is CASSHSSSGREQYF. In DNA, the CDR3 is TGTGCCAGCAGCCACTCCTCATCAGGGAGGGAGCAGTACTTC.

This clonotype has more than one count but fewer than ten. The V and J genes are TRBV7-6 and TRBJ2-7; D is possibly TRBD2 (5 bases). This CDR3 contains 15 residues. CDR1 and CDR2 (germline): SGHVS, FNYEAQ. V dropped 4 bases and J dropped 4 bases, with 17 bases sitting between them. CDR3 DNA sequence: TGTGCCAGCAGCTCCCTTGAGGGAACGGATTACGAGCAGTACTTC. This translates into CASSSLEGTDYEQYF.

There are many counts of this clonotype. At one boundary the junction diverges from the germline segment, which might be a read error. This rearrangement joins TRBV7-9 to TRBJ1-1; D ambiguous. Per the germline V gene, CDR1 is SEHNR and CDR2 is FQNEAQ (reference sequence). The CDR3 contains 14 residues. Here the CDR3 DNA reads TGCGCCAGCAGCTTGGGCGGGGTAGGTACTGAAGCTTTCTTT. Amino acids: CASSLGGVGTEAFF.

This clonotype has a handful of counts. The chain links TRBV29-1 to TRBJ1-5; D ambiguous. Trimming cost V 5 bases and J 0 bases, with 11 bases left between them. Germline loops: CDR1 SQVTM, CDR2 ANQGSEA. The CDR3 runs 14 residues. In DNA form, the CDR3 reads TGCAGCGTTTGCGGGGAGTATAGCAATCAGCCCCAGCATTTT. Its translation is CSVCGEYSNQPQHF. Together with reference TRBV29-1 and TRBJ1-5, the CDR3 gives the full variable domain: SAVISQKPSRDICQRGTSLTIQCQVDSQVTMMFWYRQQPGQSLTLIATANQGSEATYESGFVIDKFPISRPNLTFSTLTVSNMSPEDSSIYLCSVCGEYSNQPQHFGDGTRLSIL.

As DNA, the CDR3 is TGCGCCAGCAGCCCGGGGGAGGGCCCCGCCTACGAGCAGTACTTC. Translated: CASSPGEGPAYEQYF. The V call is TRBV5-1, the J call TRBJ2-7; 7 positions match TRBD2. V dropped 4 bases and J dropped 2; count of bases not matched to a gene: 9. The CDR3 runs 15 residues. Germline CDR1 and CDR2: SGHRS and YFSETQ.

There are many counts of this clonotype. The J gene is TRBJ2-7, the V gene TRBV20-1; 12 nucleotides align to TRBD2. The CDR3 length is 15 residues. The V segment lost 4 bases and the J segment 5 bases; nucleotides outside the gene matches: 9. Germline V gene data show CDR1 as DFQATT and CDR2 as SNEGSKA (reference sequence). The CDR3 DNA follows: TGCAGTGCTACTGGGACTAGCGGGTCGAGGGACGAGCAGTACTTC. This gives the protein CSATGTSGSRDEQYF.

This clonotype was detected ten times or more. The chain couples TRBV30 to TRBJ2-2; TRBD2 matches at 7 bases. CDR3 length equals 13 residues. The J segment lost 5 bases and the V segment lost 0 bases, leaving 0 bases of the junction unmatched. Germline loops: CDR1 GTSNPN, CDR2 SVGIG (reference sequence). In nucleotides, the CDR3 is TGTGCCTGGAGTGTCGGGGGGACCGGGGAGCTGTTTTTT. This sequence encodes CAWSVGGTGELFF.

The J gene is TRBJ2-7, the V gene TRBV20-1, with 12 bases matching TRBD2. Unmatched junction bases numbered 7, after V lost 3 bases and J lost 4 bases. CDR3 length: 15 residues. Germline V CDR1 and CDR2: DFQATT, SNEGSKA (reference sequence). The CDR3 spells CSASDVTSGSYEQYF. The CDR3 DNA is TGCAGTGCTAGTGACGTGACTAGCGGGAGTTACGAGCAGTACTTC.

This clonotype appeared a few times. The gene calls are TRBV20-1 and TRBJ2-4; the D is unclear. Trimming took 0 bases from V and 6 from J, leaving 12 bases between them. Germline assignment: CDR1 DFQATT and CDR2 SNEGSKA (reference sequence). The length of the CDR3 is 14 residues. The CDR3 is CSARDRLKGNIQYF. The CDR3 nucleotides are TGCAGTGCTAGAGACCGGCTTAAAGGAAACATTCAGTACTTC.

J is TRBJ2-1 and V is TRBV3-1, with D maybe TRBD1 (6 bases). Germline CDR1 and CDR2: LGHDT and YNNKEL (reference sequence). Trimming removed 1 base from V and 5 bases from J, with 18 bases in between. This CDR3 has 17 amino acids. CDR3 sequence reads: CASSQGIRVQGDNEQFF. CDR3 DNA sequence: TGTGCCAGCAGCCAAGGAATCCGTGTACAGGGAGACAATGAGCAGTTCTTC.

This clonotype has a handful of counts. J is TRBJ1-6 and V is TRBV20-1; D is undetermined. The CDR3 spans 13 residues. The germline CDR1 and CDR2 sequences are DFQATT and SNEGSKA (reference sequence). The V and J ends lost 3 bases and 7 bases respectively, with 10 bases between them. The DNA for the CDR3 is TGCAGTGCTAGGTGGACGGCGAATTCACCCCTCCACTTT. As protein: CSARWTANSPLHF.